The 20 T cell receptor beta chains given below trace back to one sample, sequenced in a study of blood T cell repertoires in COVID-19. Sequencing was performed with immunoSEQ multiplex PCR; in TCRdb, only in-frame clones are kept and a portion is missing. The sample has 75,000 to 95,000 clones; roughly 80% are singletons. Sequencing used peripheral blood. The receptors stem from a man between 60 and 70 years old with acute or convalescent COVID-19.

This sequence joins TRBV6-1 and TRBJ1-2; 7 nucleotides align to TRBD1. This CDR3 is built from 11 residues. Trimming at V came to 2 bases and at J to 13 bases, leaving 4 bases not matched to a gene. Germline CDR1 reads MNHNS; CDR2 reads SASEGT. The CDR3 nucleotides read TGTGCCAGCAGTGAAAGGGGGCCTCCCACCTTC. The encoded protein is CASSERGPPTF.

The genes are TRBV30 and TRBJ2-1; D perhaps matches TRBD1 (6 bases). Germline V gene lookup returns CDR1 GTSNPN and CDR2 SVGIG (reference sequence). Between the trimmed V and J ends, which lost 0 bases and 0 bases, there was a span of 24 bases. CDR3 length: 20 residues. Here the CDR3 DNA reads TGTGCCTGGAGTGTCGGTTTCGCAGGGGAAAAGACTCACTCCTACAATGAGCAGTTCTTC. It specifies CAWSVGFAGEKTHSYNEQFF.

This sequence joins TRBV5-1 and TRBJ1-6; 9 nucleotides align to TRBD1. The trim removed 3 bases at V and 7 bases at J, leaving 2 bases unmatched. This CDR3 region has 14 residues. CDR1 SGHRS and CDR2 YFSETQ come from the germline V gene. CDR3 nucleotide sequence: TGCGCCAGCAGCTCGGGACAGGGCAATTCACCCCTCCACTTT. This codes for CASSSGQGNSPLHF.

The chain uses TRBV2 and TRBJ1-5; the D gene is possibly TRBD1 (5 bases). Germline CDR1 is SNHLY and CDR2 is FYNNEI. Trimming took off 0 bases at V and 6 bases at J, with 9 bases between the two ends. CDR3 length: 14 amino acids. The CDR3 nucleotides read TGTGCCAGCAGTGAAGCAGGGGAAGCTCAGCCCCAGCATTTT. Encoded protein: CASSEAGEAQPQHF.

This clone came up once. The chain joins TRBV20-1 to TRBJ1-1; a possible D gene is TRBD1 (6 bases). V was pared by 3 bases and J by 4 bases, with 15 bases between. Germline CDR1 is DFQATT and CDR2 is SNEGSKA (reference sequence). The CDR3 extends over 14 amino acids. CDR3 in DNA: TGCAGTGCTAGTGGACTTGGACAGCTCACTGAAGCTTTCTTT. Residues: CSASGLGQLTEAFF.

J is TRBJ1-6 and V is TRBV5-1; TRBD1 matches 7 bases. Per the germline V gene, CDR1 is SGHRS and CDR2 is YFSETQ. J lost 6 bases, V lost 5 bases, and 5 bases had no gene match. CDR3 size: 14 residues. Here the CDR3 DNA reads TGCGCCAGCAGTCGGGACAGAATTAATTCACCCCTCCACTTT. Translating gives CASSRDRINSPLHF.

The DNA of the CDR3 is TGTGCCAGCAGCTTAACTATCGGTCTCCGAGAGACCCAGTACTTC. This sequence encodes CASSLTIGLRETQYF. The gene calls are TRBV7-2 and TRBJ2-5, with no clear D. Germline V gene lookup returns CDR1 SGHTA and CDR2 FQGNSA. V lost 2 bases to trimming and J lost 4 bases, with 14 bases between them. CDR3 size: 15 residues.

This chain's CDR3 is CASSSRQGFTEAFF. The CDR3 region has the DNA TGTGCCAGCAGCAGCAGACAGGGGTTCACTGAAGCTTTCTTT. J is TRBJ1-1 and V is TRBV7-8; 8 nucleotides line up with TRBD1. J gave up 4 bases and V 5 bases, and 6 bases lay outside the gene matches. The germline V gene encodes CDR1 SGHVS and CDR2 FQNEAQ. CDR3 length equals 14 residues.

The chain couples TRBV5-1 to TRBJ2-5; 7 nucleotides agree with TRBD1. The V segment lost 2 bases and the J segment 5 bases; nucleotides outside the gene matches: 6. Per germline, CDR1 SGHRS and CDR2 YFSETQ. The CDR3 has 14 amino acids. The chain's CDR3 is CASSLTGATETQYF. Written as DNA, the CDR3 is TGCGCCAGCAGCTTAACAGGGGCGACGGAGACCCAGTACTTC.

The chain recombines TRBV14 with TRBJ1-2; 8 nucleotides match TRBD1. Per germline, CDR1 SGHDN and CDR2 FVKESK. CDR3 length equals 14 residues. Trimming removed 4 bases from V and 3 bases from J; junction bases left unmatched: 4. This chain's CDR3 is CASSPGQVYYGYTF. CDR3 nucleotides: TGTGCCAGCAGCCCGGGACAGGTTTACTATGGCTACACCTTC.

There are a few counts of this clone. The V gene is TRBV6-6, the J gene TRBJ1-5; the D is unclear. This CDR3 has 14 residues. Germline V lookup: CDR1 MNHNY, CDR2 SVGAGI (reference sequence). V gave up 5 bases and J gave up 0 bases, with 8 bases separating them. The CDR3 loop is CASSTQYSNQPQHF. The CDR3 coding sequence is TGTGCCAGCAGTACGCAGTATAGCAATCAGCCCCAGCATTTT.

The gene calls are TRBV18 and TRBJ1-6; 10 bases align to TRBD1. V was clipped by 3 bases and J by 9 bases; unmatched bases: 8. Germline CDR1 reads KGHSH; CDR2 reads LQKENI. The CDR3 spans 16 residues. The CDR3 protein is CASSPNGGDRGSPLHF. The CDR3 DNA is TGTGCCAGCTCACCTAATGGAGGGGACAGGGGTTCACCCCTCCACTTT.

The CDR3 DNA follows: TGTGCCAGCTTAGGGGACTTTTCTGGAAACACCATATATTTT. Its protein product is CASLGDFSGNTIYF. This sequence joins TRBV6-6 and TRBJ1-3, with D maybe TRBD1 (5 bases). Germline V gene lookup returns CDR1 MNHNY and CDR2 SVGAGI (reference sequence). The CDR3 runs to 14 residues. V was cut by 8 bases and J by 1 base, with 12 bases left in between.

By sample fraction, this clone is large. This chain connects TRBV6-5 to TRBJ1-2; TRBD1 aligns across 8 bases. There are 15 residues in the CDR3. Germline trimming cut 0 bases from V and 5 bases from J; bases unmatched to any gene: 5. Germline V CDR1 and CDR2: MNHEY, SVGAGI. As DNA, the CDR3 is TGTGCCAGCAGTTACTCCGGGACAGGAGAATATGGCTACACCTTC. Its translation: CASSYSGTGEYGYTF.

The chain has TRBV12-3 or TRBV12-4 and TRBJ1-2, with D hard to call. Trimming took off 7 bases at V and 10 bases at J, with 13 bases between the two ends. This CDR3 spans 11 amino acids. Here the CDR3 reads CASTTIGDYTF. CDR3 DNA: TGTGCCAGCACAACCATCGGGGACTACACCTTC.

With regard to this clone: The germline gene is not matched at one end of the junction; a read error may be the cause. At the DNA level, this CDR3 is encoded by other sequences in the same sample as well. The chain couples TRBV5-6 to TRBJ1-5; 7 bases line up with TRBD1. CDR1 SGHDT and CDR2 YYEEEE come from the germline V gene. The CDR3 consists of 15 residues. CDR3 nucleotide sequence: TGTGCCAGCAGCTTCGGGACAGATCCAGTCCAGCCCCAACATTTT. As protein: CASSFGTDPVQPQHF.

The CDR3 nucleotides are TGTGCCAGCAGCCACCCCCCGGGACAGGGTACCAATGAGCAGTTCTTC. Translating gives CASSHPPGQGTNEQFF. V usage is TRBV27 and J usage is TRBJ2-1; 9 bases map to TRBD1. CDR1 is MNHEY, CDR2 SMNVEV, per germline (reference sequence). CDR3 length: 16 amino acids. V was clipped by 6 bases and J by 6 bases; unmatched bases: 12.

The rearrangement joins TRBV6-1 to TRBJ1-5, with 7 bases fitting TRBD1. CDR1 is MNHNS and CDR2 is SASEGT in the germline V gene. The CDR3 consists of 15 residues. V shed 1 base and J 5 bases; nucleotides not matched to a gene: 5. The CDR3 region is CASSEEPGQYQPQHF. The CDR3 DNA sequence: TGTGCCAGCAGTGAAGAGCCGGGACAGTATCAGCCCCAGCATTTT.

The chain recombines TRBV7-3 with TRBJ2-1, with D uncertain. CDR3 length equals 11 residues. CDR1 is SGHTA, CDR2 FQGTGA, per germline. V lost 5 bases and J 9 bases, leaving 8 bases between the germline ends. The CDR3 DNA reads TGTGCCAGCAGCCTACGTGGTGAGCAGTTCTTC. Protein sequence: CASSLRGEQFF.

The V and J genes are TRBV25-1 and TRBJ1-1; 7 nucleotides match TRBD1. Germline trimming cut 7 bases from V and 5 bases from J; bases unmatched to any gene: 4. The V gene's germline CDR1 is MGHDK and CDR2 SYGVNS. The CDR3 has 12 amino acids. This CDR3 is CASTRGRTEAFF. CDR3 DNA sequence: TGTGCCAGCACCAGGGGGAGGACTGAAGCTTTCTTT.